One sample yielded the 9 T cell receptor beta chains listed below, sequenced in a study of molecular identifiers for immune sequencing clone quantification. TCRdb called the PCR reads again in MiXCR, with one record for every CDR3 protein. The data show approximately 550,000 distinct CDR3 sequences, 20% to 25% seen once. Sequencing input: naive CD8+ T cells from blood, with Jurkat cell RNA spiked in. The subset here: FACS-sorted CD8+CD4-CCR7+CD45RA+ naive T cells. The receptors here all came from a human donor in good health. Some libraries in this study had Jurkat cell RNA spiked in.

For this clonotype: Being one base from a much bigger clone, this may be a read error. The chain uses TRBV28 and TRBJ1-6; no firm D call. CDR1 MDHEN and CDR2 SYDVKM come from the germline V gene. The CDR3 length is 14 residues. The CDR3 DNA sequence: TGTGCCAGCAGTGGGCGCTCCTATAAGTCACCCCTCCACTTT. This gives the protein CASSGRSYKSPLHF. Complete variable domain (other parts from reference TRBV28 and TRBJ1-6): DVKVTQSSRYLVKRTGEKVFLECVQDMDHENMFWYRQDPGLGLRLIYFSYDVKMKEKGDIPEGYSVSREKKERFSLILESASTNQTSMYLCASSGRSYKSPLHFGNGTRLTVT.

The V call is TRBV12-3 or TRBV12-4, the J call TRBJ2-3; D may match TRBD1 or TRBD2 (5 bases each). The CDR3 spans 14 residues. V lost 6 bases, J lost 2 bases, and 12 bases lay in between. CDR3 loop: CASSLTGPTDTQYF. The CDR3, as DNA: TGTGCCAGCAGCCTAACGGGGCCCACAGATACGCAGTATTTT.

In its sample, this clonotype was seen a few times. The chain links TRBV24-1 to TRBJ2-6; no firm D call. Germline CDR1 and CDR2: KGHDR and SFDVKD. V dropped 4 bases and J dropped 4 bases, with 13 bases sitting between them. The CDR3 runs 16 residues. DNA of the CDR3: TGTGCCACCAGTGAAAAAGAAACCCCCGGGGCCAACGTCCTGACTTTC. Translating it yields CATSEKETPGANVLTF.

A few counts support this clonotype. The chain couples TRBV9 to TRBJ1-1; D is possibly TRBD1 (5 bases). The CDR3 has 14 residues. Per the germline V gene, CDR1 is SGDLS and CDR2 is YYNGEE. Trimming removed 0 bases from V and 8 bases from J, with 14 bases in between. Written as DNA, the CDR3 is TGTGCCAGCAGCGTAGGTGGGACCCAGGAGGAAGCTTTCTTT. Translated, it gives CASSVGGTQEEAFF.

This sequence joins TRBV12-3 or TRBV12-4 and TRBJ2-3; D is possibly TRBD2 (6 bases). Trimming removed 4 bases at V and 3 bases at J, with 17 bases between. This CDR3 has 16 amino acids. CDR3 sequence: CASSSLGAGITDTQYF. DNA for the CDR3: TGTGCCAGCAGTTCTCTCGGGGCGGGAATTACAGATACGCAGTATTTT.

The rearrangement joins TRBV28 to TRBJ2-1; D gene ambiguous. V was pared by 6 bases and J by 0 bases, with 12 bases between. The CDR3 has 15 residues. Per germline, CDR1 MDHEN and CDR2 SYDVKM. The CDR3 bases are TGTGCCAGCAGACAAAGACCCAGCTCCTACAATGAGCAGTTCTTC. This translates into CASRQRPSSYNEQFF.

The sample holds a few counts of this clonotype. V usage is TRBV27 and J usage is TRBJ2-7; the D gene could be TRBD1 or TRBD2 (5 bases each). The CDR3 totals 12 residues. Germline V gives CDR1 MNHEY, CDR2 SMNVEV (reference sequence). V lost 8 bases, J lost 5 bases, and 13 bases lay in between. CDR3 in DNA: TGTGCCAGCCGGGACCTGGCCCACGAGCAGTACTTC. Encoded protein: CASRDLAHEQYF.

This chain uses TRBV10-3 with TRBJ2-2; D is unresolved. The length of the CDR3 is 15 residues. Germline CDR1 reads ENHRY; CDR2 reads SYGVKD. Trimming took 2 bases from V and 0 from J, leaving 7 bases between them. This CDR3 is CAISEPQTNTGELFF. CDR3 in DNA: TGTGCCATCAGTGAGCCCCAGACGAACACCGGGGAGCTGTTTTTT.

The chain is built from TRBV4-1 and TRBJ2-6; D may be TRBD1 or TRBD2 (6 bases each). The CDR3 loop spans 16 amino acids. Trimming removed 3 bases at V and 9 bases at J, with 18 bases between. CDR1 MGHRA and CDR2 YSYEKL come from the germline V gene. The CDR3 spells CASSQEQGLPNNVLTF. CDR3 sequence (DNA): TGCGCCAGCAGCCAGGAACAGGGACTCCCTAACAACGTCCTGACTTTC.